Listed below are T cell receptor beta chains from one sample, sequenced in a study of T cells in Graves' hyperthyroidism and ophthalmopathy. MiXCR, applied by TCRdb to the multiplex PCR reads, yields one record per CDR3 protein. This table holds hundreds of thousands of distinct CDR3 sequences, approximately 15% found once. Sequenced material: blood. The receptors here all came from a woman aged 18-35 years with Graves' hyperthyroidism. The CDR3 runs from the conserved cysteine through the conserved F or W. A D gene is named only where the DNA matches it firmly. Clone sizes are given selectively: once, few, many, or a class where the clone is expanded.

>TRBD2|TRBJ2-3|TRBV24-1|few
CATSGGLAPLGTDTQYF
TGTGCCACCAGTGGCGGACTAGCGCCCCTAGGCACAGATACGCAGTATTTT
>-|TRBJ2-4|TRBV6-1|-
CASRSQGGQNIQYF
TGTGCCAGCAGATCGCAAGGCGGGCAAAACATTCAGTACTTC
>-|TRBJ2-7|TRBV7-9|many
CASSTPTRGEQYF
TGTGCCAGCAGTACCCCCACCCGAGGGGAGCAGTACTTC
>-|TRBJ2-1|TRBV7-3|-
CASSLTLGGGLYNEQFF
TGTGCCAGCAGCTTAACGCTAGGGGGGGGCCTCTACAATGAGCAGTTCTTC
>TRBD1|TRBJ1-1|TRBV19|many
CASSSRQGTMNTEAFF
TGTGCCAGTAGCTCCCGACAGGGGACCATGAACACTGAAGCTTTCTTT
>-|TRBJ1-2|TRBV6-4|-
CASSAGGSGYTF
TGTGCCAGCAGTGCGGGGGGAAGCGGCTACACCTTC
>-|TRBJ1-2|TRBV20-1|many
CSARDEGEGYGYTF
TGCAGTGCTAGAGATGAAGGGGAAGGCTATGGCTACACCTTC
>-|TRBJ1-2|TRBV6-1|many
CASRKDSVYGYTF
TGTGCCAGCAGGAAGGACAGCGTCTATGGCTACACCTTC
>TRBD2|TRBJ2-7|TRBV5-1|many
CASSSGPGLAGSYEQYF
TGCGCCAGCAGCTCGGGGCCCGGACTAGCGGGTAGCTACGAGCAGTACTTC
>-|TRBJ2-5|TRBV3-1|many
CASSRTSDGGAPQYF
TGTGCCAGCAGCCGAACCTCAGATGGGGGCGCCCCCCAGTACTTC
>-|TRBJ2-7|TRBV9|-
CASSSSKEPPYEQYF
TGTGCCAGCAGCTCGTCTAAGGAACCCCCCTACGAGCAGTACTTC
>TRBD2|TRBJ2-2|TRBV11-2|many
CASSLTSGGDNGELFF
TGTGCCAGCAGCCTCACTAGCGGGGGAGATAACGGGGAGCTGTTTTTT
>TRBD2|TRBJ2-1|TRBV3-1|many
CASSQARLLAGDEQFF
TGTGCCAGCAGCCAAGCGCGGTTGCTAGCGGGAGATGAGCAGTTCTTC
>-|TRBJ2-5|TRBV9|many
CASSVALGETQYF
TGTGCCAGCAGCGTAGCCCTAGGGGAGACCCAGTACTTC
>TRBD2|TRBJ2-1|TRBV5-4|-
CASSLQRGSSYNEQFF
TGTGCCAGCAGCTTGCAGCGGGGGAGCTCCTACAATGAGCAGTTCTTC
>-|TRBJ1-1|TRBV10-3|-
CAISVSTWANTEAFF
TGTGCCATCAGCGTTTCTACCTGGGCGAACACTGAAGCTTTCTTT
>-|TRBJ2-1|TRBV5-4|few
CASSLAELKNYNEQFF
TGTGCCAGCAGCTTGGCGGAATTAAAAAACTACAATGAGCAGTTCTTC
>TRBD2|TRBJ2-3|TRBV7-2|many
CASSSRLAGASDTQYF
TGTGCCAGCAGCTCTCGACTAGCGGGAGCCTCAGATACGCAGTATTTT
>TRBD2|TRBJ2-5|TRBV5-4|few
CASSLYAGGAVETQYF
TGTGCCAGCAGCTTGTATGCCGGGGGGGCTGTGGAGACCCAGTACTTC
>-|TRBJ2-1|TRBV6-5|few
CASSYSFSGSGDYNEQFF
TGTGCCAGCAGTTACTCTTTTTCTGGTAGCGGAGACTACAATGAGCAGTTCTTC
>-|TRBJ2-1|TRBV5-5|many
CASSLYPSNEQFF
TGTGCCAGCAGCCTTTATCCTTCCAATGAGCAGTTCTTC
>-|TRBJ2-1|TRBV9|-
CASSVAGGLGNEQFF
TGTGCCAGCAGCGTAGCCGGGGGTTTGGGGAATGAGCAGTTCTTC
>TRBD1|TRBJ2-1|TRBV20-1|-
CSSLRGGGEQFF
TGCAGTTCATTGAGAGGGGGCGGCGAGCAGTTCTTC
>-|TRBJ2-7|TRBV12-3/TRBV12-4|few
CASSPSIVSYEQYF
TGTGCCAGCAGCCCCTCGATTGTTTCCTACGAGCAGTACTTC
>TRBD1|TRBJ1-5|TRBV2|few
CASSARDRTLGSQPQHF
TGTGCCAGCAGTGCCCGGGACAGGACCCTTGGGAGTCAGCCCCAGCATTTT
>TRBD1|TRBJ1-1|TRBV10-2|-
CASSEDRGPPWNTEAFF
TGCGCCAGCAGTGAAGACAGGGGGCCTCCTTGGAACACTGAAGCTTTCTTT
>TRBD2|TRBJ2-1|TRBV19|few
CASRPPLTSGRALFF
TGTGCCAGCCGCCCCCCCTTGACTAGCGGGAGGGCCTTGTTCTTC
>-|TRBJ2-3|TRBV5-1|few
CASRQGGSTDTQYF
TGCGCCAGCAGGCAGGGGGGGAGCACAGATACGCAGTATTTT
>TRBD1|TRBJ1-2|TRBV5-1|-
CASSWGTSRGHGYTF
TGCGCCAGCAGCTGGGGGACCTCCAGGGGGCATGGCTACACCTTC
>TRBD2|TRBJ2-3|TRBV20-1|-
CRASGVPDTQYF
TGCAGGGCTAGCGGGGTCCCAGATACGCAGTATTTT
>TRBD1|TRBJ1-3|TRBV25-1|-
CASRDRGTNTIYF
TGTGCCAGCAGGGACAGGGGAACAAACACCATATATTTT
>-|TRBJ2-5|TRBV20-1|-
CSASGSSETQYF
TGCAGTGCTAGTGGCTCGTCAGAGACCCAGTACTTC
>-|TRBJ2-6|TRBV5-6|few
CASSSLGTSGANVLTF
TGTGCCAGCAGCTCGTTGGGGACATCTGGGGCCAACGTCCTGACTTTC
>-|TRBJ2-1|TRBV20-1|many
CSASSQSSYNEQFF
TGCAGTGCTAGTTCTCAAAGCTCCTACAATGAGCAGTTCTTC
>-|TRBJ2-7|TRBV27|many
CASSWVRDRYYEQYF
TGTGCCAGCAGTTGGGTCCGCGACAGATACTACGAGCAGTACTTC
>-|TRBJ2-3|TRBV7-2|-
CASSERWGIDTQYF
TGTGCCAGCAGCGAAAGGTGGGGCATAGATACGCAGTATTTT